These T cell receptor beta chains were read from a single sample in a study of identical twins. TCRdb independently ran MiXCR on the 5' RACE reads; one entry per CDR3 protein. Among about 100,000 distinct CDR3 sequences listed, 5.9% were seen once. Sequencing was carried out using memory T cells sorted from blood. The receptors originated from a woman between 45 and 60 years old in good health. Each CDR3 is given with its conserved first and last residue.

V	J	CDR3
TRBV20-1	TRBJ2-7	CSVSGSIYEQYF
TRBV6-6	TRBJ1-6	CASSPIVDSPLHF
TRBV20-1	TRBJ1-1	CSAAGQGGMNTEAFF
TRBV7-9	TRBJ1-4	CASSRAGGTEKLFF
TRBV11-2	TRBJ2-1	CASSLDRAFAAEQFF
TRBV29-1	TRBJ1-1	CSVAPLWGRGTEAFF
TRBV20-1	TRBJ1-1	CSAKGAGWVTEAFF
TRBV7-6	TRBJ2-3	CASTLLLGAKYTQYF
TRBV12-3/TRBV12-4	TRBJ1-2	CASSSDWGYTF
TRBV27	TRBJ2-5	CASSLGVGRQETQYF
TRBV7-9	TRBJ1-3	CASSWTGGFSGNTIYF
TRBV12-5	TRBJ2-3	CASGRDGQNTDTQYF
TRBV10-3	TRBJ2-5	CAISESDSAVETQYF
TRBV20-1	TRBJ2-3	CSANEGAWADTQYF
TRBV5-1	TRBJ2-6	CASRFGTGAAAGANVLTF
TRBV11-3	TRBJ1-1	CASSVMGATGTEAFF
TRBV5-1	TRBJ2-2	CASSRMLQGARTGELFF
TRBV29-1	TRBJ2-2	CSVSTSANTGELFF
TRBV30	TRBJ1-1	CAWIWSGGAFF
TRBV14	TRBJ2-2	CASSRAGLTGELFF
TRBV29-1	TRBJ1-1	CSVRRVTEAFF
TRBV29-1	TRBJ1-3	CSAGFGNTIYF
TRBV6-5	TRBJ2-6	CASSYRSVSGANVLTF
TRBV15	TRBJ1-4	CATSRDGVVNEKLFF
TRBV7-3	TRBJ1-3	CASSPQGGNSIYF
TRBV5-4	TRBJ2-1	CASSFIRNEQFF
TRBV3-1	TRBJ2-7	CASTEGQSYEQYF
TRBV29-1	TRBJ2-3	CSVTGQGAGTDTQYF
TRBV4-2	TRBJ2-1	CASSQISSTYNEQFF
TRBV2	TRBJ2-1	CASTPTSGIYNEQFF
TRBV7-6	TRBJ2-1	CASSSSGVQYNEQFF
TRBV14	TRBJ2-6	CASSHNSGANVLTF
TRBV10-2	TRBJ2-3	CASSVGGATDTQYF
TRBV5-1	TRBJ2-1	CASTQGNNEQFF
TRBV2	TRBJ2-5	CASSASETQYF
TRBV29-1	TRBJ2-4	CSVRTAKNIQYF
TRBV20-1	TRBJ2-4	CSARPLTRLIQYF
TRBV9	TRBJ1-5	CASSVDGGYQPQHF
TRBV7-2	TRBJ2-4	CASRLIGTSGALDKNIQYF
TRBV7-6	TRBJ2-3	CASSLGAGVGDTQYF
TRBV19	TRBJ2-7	CASSTWTGVSEQYF